This is a list of T cell receptor beta chains from one sample in a study of T cells expressing NK-cell markers. TCRdb re-called the 5' RACE reads and shows each CDR3 protein once, DNA omitted. The table counts around 470,000 distinct CDR3 sequences; roughly 1.4% lies in the top ten. The sample consisted of blood T cells: a sorted CD56 or NKG2C T cell subset, CD4+ or CD8+ T cells, or bulk PBMC T cells (not recorded which). The receptors come from a woman between 45 and 65 years old in good health. Each CDR3 is given with its conserved first and last residue.

>TRBV18|TRBJ2-3
CASSPLVPRTGKSTDTQYF
>TRBV7-3|TRBJ2-1
CASSLSPGRTYNEQFF
>TRBV19|TRBJ1-5
CASRSLTRSSNQPQHF
>TRBV20-1|TRBJ2-4
CSATTGTAVIQYF
>TRBV3-1|TRBJ2-7
CASSQDLLTVRWQYF
>TRBV6-6|TRBJ2-1
CASSYLGLAGGNYNEQFF
>TRBV4-2|TRBJ2-3
CASSQVDNTDTQYF
>TRBV4-2|TRBJ2-2
CASSQDWSRRSTGELFF
>TRBV11-2|TRBJ2-4
CASSLVEGIQYF
>TRBV29-1|TRBJ2-5
CSVRIFAGAETQYF
>TRBV4-1|TRBJ2-1
CASSQGARVDEQFF
>TRBV5-1|TRBJ2-3
CASSTGTVDTDTQYF
>TRBV11-2|TRBJ1-1
CASSPRDRVYTEAFF
>TRBV3-1|TRBJ2-2
CASSPPKVSGELFF
>TRBV9|TRBJ2-1
CASSWTENEQFF
>TRBV29-1|TRBJ1-4
CSVEIQGNEKLFF
>TRBV2|TRBJ1-1
CASRMGGANTEAFF
>TRBV11-3|TRBJ1-1
CASRLTPNTEAFF
>TRBV24-1|TRBJ2-2
CATGSGQGGTGELFF
>TRBV20-1|TRBJ1-1
CSAHSRNKPVAFF
>TRBV5-1|TRBJ1-4
CASSLGQGIATNEKLFF
>TRBV30|TRBJ1-1
CAWSGTRNTEAFF
>TRBV9|TRBJ2-5
CASSVNPDNQETQYF
>TRBV19|TRBJ2-1
CASKAGGLVEQFF
>TRBV28|TRBJ1-5
CASSSHPPGGNQPQHF
>TRBV4-2|TRBJ1-2
CASSQGTGASGYTF
>TRBV20-1|TRBJ2-3
CSAARGGTDTQYF
>TRBV30|TRBJ2-2
CASKYTGLPGELFF
>TRBV20-1|TRBJ2-1
CSARSTSGRAKQFF
>TRBV5-5|TRBJ2-2
CASSLIGLAIANTGELFF
>TRBV6-1|TRBJ2-1
CASREGVGLVNEQFF
>TRBV6-1|TRBJ1-1
CASRQPGQGRNTEAFF
>TRBV2|TRBJ1-1
CASSEESTAMNTEAFF
>TRBV12-3/TRBV12-4|TRBJ2-1
CASSLPGVKEQFF
>TRBV9|TRBJ2-1
CASSVDSFNNEQFF
>TRBV7-6|TRBJ1-5
CASSLMAGNQPQHF
>TRBV7-8|TRBJ2-1
CASNPAINYNEQFF
>TRBV10-3|TRBJ2-1
CAISGGRNEQFF
>TRBV7-8|TRBJ2-5
CASSSTGLAETQYF
>TRBV3-1|TRBJ2-5
CASSGLPQETQYF
>TRBV5-6|TRBJ2-4
CASSFSAGDGGIQYF
>TRBV29-1|TRBJ2-7
CSVERVGGGIHEQYF
>TRBV14|TRBJ1-6
CASSQETGTGGSPLHF
>TRBV5-1|TRBJ2-3
CASSLGTSWADTQYF
>TRBV20-1|TRBJ2-1
CSAPGQLNEQFF
>TRBV7-6|TRBJ2-3
CASSLGPAGGTDTQYF
>TRBV4-1|TRBJ1-1
CASSQDRDMNTEAFF
>TRBV3-1|TRBJ2-1
CASSPKGLANNEQFF
>TRBV27|TRBJ2-7
CAAGTPSSYEQYF
>TRBV20-1|TRBJ2-1
CSSQGHPYNEQFF
>TRBV12-3/TRBV12-4|TRBJ2-7
CASSLVGGRNEQYF
>TRBV5-1|TRBJ2-1
CASSVLLDNEQFF
>TRBV20-1|TRBJ2-3
CSGLGSTSSDTQYF
>TRBV24-1|TRBJ2-1
CATGTSGASYNEQFF
>TRBV3-1|TRBJ1-3
CASRLTGDAGNTIYF